This T cell receptor beta chain was identified in a study of cytomegalovirus exposure and HLA in healthy donors. The study's findings and limits: In an earlier analysis, in roughly 600 donors, most V segments appeared productive either ~90% or ~30% of the time. Information on immune exposure was restricted to one variable (CMV serostatus). Later analysis suggested links between common viral pathogens and several top significant clusters.

Worth noting for this clone: The antigen is undetermined.

A multiplex PCR was run with 60 Vbeta primers and 13 Jbeta primers. Libraries were prepared by immunoSEQ multiplex PCR; TCRdb keeps only in-frame clonotypes and omits some of them. The sample lists around 130,000 clones; 70% to 90% were seen once. Germline V CDR1 and CDR2: SNHLY, FYNNEI. Trimming removed 1 base from V and 3 bases from J, with 10 bases in between. This CDR3 region has 15 residues. The V gene is TRBV2, the J gene TRBJ1-3; tentatively, D is TRBD1 (5 bases). The sequenced sample consisted of PBMCs. This clonotype was sampled from a boy between 10 and 17 years old in good health and CMV-seronegative. The CDR3 spells CASSEGDYVGNTIYF. CDR3 nucleotide sequence: TGTGCCAGCAGTGAAGGGGACTACGTTGGAAACACCATATATTTT.